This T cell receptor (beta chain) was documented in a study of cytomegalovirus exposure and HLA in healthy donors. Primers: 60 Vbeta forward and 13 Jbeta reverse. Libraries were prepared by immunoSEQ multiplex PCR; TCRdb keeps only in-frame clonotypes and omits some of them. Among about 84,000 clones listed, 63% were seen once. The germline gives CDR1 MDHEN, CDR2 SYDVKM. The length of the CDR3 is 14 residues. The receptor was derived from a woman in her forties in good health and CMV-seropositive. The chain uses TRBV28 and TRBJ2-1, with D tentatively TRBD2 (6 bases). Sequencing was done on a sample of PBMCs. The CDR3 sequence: CGSTGTSPYNEQFF. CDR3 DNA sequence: TGTGGGAGCACTGGTACTAGCCCTTACAATGAGCAGTTCTTC.